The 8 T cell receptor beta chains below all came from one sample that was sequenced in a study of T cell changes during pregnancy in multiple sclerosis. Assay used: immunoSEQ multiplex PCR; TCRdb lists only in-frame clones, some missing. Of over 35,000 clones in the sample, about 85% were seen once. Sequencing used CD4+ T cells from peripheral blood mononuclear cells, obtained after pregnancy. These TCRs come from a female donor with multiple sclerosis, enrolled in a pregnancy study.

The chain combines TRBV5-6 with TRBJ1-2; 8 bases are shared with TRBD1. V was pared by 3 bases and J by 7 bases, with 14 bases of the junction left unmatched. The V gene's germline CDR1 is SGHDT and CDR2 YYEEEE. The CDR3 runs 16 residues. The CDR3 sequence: CASSSERRTGWSGYTF. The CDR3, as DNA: TGTGCCAGCAGCTCAGAGAGACGGACAGGGTGGAGTGGCTACACCTTC.

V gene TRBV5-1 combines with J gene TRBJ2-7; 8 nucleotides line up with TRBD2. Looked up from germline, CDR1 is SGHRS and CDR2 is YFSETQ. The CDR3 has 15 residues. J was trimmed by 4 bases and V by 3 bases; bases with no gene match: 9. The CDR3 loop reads CASSSRTGGLYEQYF. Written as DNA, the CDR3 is TGCGCCAGCAGCTCGCGGACGGGGGGGCTGTACGAGCAGTACTTC.

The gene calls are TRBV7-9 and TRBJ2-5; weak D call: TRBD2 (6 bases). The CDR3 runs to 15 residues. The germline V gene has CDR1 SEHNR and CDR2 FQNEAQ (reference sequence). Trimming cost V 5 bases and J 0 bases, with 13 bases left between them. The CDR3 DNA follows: TGTGCCAGCAGCCGCTCGGGGGTAAACCAAGAGACCCAGTACTTC. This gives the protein CASSRSGVNQETQYF.

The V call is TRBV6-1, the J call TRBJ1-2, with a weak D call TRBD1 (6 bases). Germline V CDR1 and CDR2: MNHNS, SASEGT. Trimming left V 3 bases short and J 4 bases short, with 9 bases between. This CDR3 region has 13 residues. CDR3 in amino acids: CASSDMTGYGYTF. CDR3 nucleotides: TGTGCCAGCAGTGACATGACAGGCTATGGCTACACCTTC.

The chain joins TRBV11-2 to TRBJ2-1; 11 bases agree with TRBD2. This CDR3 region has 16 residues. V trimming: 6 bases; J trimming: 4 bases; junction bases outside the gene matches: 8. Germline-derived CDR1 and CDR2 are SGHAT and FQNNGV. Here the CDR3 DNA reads TGTGCCAGCAGTTCTATAGCGGGGGGGCTATACAATGAGCAGTTCTTC. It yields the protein CASSSIAGGLYNEQFF.

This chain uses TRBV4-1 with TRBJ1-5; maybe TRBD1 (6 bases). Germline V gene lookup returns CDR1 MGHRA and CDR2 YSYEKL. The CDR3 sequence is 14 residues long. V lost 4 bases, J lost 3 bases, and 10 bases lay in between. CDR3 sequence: CASSPGTYNQPQHF. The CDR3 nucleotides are TGCGCCAGCAGCCCCGGGACATACAATCAGCCCCAGCATTTT.

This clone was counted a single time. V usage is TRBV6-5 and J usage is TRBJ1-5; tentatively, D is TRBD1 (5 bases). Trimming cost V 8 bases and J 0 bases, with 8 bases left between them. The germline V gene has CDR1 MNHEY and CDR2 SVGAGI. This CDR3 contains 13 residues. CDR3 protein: CASQGHSNQPQHF. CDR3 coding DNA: TGTGCCAGCCAGGGTCATAGCAATCAGCCCCAGCATTTT.

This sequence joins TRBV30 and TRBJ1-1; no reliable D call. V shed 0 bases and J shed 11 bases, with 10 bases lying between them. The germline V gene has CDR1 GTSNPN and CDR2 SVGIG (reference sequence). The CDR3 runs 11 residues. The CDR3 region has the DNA TGTGCCTGGAGTGTACGCCCGGGGGCTTTCTTT. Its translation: CAWSVRPGAFF.